This entry features one TCR beta chain sequence. The clone's antigen remains unknown. No much larger clone exists at a distance of one base, and base qualities are not known. From its cysteine to its phenylalanine, the CDR3 spans 16 amino acids. This entry keeps only the CDR3 DNA: 48 bases, framed from base 1. Per the germline V gene, SNHLY is the CDR1 and FYNNEI is the CDR2. V and J are trimmed by 7 bases and 2 bases, and the gene matches miss 12 bases of the junction. The library was generated by the immunoSEQ multiplex PCR assay. A mixture of 60 forward primers for TCR Vbeta segments and 13 reverse primers for TCR Jbeta segments was used in the multiplex PCR. The CDR3 region of rearranged TCR beta genes was amplified from genomic DNA by a multiplex PCR assay. The Illumina HiSeq System was used to sequence the amplified TCR beta libraries as 87-base-pair reads. Per the original workflow: In a later analysis, about 80 million unique TCR beta chains were counted across the roughly 670 repertoires, and about 9.9 million of these chains were shared by at least two donors. Raw reads were error-corrected and collapsed into unique sequences by a nearest-neighbor algorithm in which closely related sequences were merged to remove PCR and sequencing errors. CDR3 sequences were aligned to IMGT reference sequences to assign V, D and J gene segments. For a sequence to be retained, at least a six-nucleotide match to both a V gene segment and a J gene segment was required. A rearrangement counted as productive if the CDR3 had no stop codons and remained in frame with V and J, and every other rearrangement counted as non-productive. CDR3 was defined according to IMGT convention as the region running from the second conserved V-encoded cysteine to the conserved J-encoded phenylalanine. Sequences without an unambiguous match to a single V gene segment were excluded from the earlier analysis of a few hundred of the donors. An earlier analysis of 550 to 650 of the donors classified V segments as functional when productive rearrangements were above 56.7% and as segregating when the standard deviation between donors was above 5%. A statistical classification framework was built to diagnose cytomegalovirus status from the catalog of TCR beta chain sequences. A later analysis assigned V and J genes by comparing TCR nucleotide sequences with IMGT/GENE-DB human TR gene sequences. A later analysis assigned CDR3 sequences and most-parsimonious VDJ recombination scenarios with the TCRdist pipeline. In a later analysis, each TCR beta chain was defined by its CDR3 amino acid sequence together with its V-gene family, and reads without a unique V-gene family were excluded. To address suspected cross-contamination and a sequencing artifact, a later analysis removed approximately 600 highly shared, low-generation-probability nucleotide sequences. In a later analysis, a clonal expansion index for each public chain was calculated from normalized within-repertoire ranks of inferred template counts. In a later analysis, generation probabilities were computed with a VDJ recombination model fitted to out-of-frame rearrangements, and the resulting probabilities were checked against IGoR. Hypergeometric tests were used in a later analysis to score TCR-TCR, TCR-HLA and TCR-CMV co-occurrence, with a repertoire-size bias correction applied to the TCR pairs. False discovery rates were estimated in a later analysis by permuting HLA or CMV assignments 20 times. In a later analysis, co-occurring TCRs were grouped using DBSCAN, with TCRdist sequence similarity added in when clustering inside HLA-allele-positive subsets. Co-occurrence clustering excluded repertoires with fewer than 30,000 or more than 120,000 public chains, plus five with anomalous nucleotide sharing. Held by TCRdb, this immuneACCESS table contains in-frame sequences only and omits some clones. Under half of the omission traces to an unresolved V gene where checked; the cause of the rest is unknown. V and J calls plus clone size are reproduced from that table; the DNA served to infer D and trimming. The sample table records over 90,000 clones; 65% to 80% of these occur just once. Roughly 3.2% of the sample is taken by the ten largest.

The data are from a study of cytomegalovirus exposure and HLA in healthy donors (dated by TCRdb to the late 2010s). In the study overall: According to an earlier analysis of a few hundred of the donors, about 170 million T cells yielded 117 million unique TCR beta sequences and approximately 300 Gb of sequence data. The study was designed to test whether signatures of past pathogen exposure could be identified by cataloging public T cell receptors. The study used immunosequencing to profile the T cell repertoires of 670 or so subjects and linked those repertoires to cytomegalovirus serostatus. Both class I and class II loci were covered by HLA typing, at four-digit resolution. The genetic ancestry cluster associated with self-reported Caucasian donors included about 81% of the approximately 410 genotyped donors. Because of strong linkage in the cohort, roughly five DR-DQ haplotypes were treated as single units for association and clustering. Rather than using new phenotypic data, the later analysis identified candidate immune exposures from TCR beta sequences and from how often those sequences occurred across donors. Every discovery cohort repertoire had been produced on one sequencing platform. Besides the first cohort of more than 650 subjects, a separate validation cohort made up of 90 to 150 different subjects was used. To study patterns of TCR occurrence, a later analysis re-analyzed previously published TCR beta repertoires from around 700 donors and added high-resolution HLA genotyping. An early release that covered approximately 600 HLA-typed donors contained approximately 300 gigabases of sequencing data and tens of millions of unique TCR sequences. Genome-wide SNP genotypes for about three fifths of the roughly 670 donors were used in a later genetic analysis, which treated that subset as a discovery cohort. Typing coverage differed by locus: A, B, C, DRB1 and DQB1 were typed in about 620-640 donors, DQA1 in 500 to 550, DPA1 in approximately 610, and DPB1 in approximately 450. Donor age, sex, ethnicity and CMV serostatus were compiled alongside the repertoire data. An earlier analysis of 587 of the donors used high-throughput TCR beta sequencing to judge whether each TCR beta V gene segment behaved as functional or pseudogenic. Across around 400 genotyped donors of the cohort, an average of about 240,000 unique TCR beta nucleotide sequences per donor were sequenced, and 15% to 20% of those sequences were non-productive. To predict cytomegalovirus infection status, the study brought together high-throughput TCR immunosequencing, statistical association of individual TCRs with disease status, and machine learning.

The cohort comprised 670 or so healthy bone marrow donors. At the time of sampling, every cohort member was nominally healthy, though immune exposures that went unrecorded were likely present. The donor tested CMV seropositive, placing the donor among the 250 to 300 seropositive members of the cohort. A peripheral blood sample was provided by each donor, and peripheral blood mononuclear cells were used for TCR beta sequencing. Genomic DNA extraction from the blood cell samples was performed with the Qiagen DNeasy Blood Extraction Kit. What the authors observed across the whole study: A later analysis reported that several top co-occurrence clusters appeared linked to parvovirus B19, influenza, CMV and Epstein-Barr virus. Because HLA typing was missing for some donors at each locus, association tests included only the typed subset. The earlier analysis of a few hundred of the donors excluded approximately 15 rarely observed V segments, including chromosome 9 orphons, because counts were too low. The authors suggested that the approach could potentially be generalized to other disease states and immunological phenotypes. This cohort had only TCR beta chains sequenced, and the lack of alpha or paired-chain data limited which features could be detected. Most CMV-associated TCR beta chains appeared to be HLA-restricted in a later analysis, and the HLA associations seemed to be driven largely by CMV exposure. CMV serostatus was the only immune exposure information available for the cohort. In an earlier analysis of more than 500 of the donors, most TCR beta V segments appeared in productive rearrangements about 87% or about 30% of the time, broadly matching IMGT annotations. A later analysis found that TCR association rates varied across HLA loci, with DRB1 alleles showing the most associated TCRs and HLA-C alleles the fewest. Compared with equally common non-associated chains, HLA-associated TCR beta chains in a later analysis were more clonally expanded and had lower generation probabilities. Across donors, most TCR sequences were observed very rarely, whereas some public TCRs were present in many individuals. Some IMGT-functional V segments, including TRBV6-2 and TRBV6-3, could not be told apart with the 87-base-pair reads, so those segments were excluded. In vitro tests confirmed that three of the cytomegalovirus-associated TCR beta chains recognize cytomegalovirus antigens. Cytomegalovirus status was reported to be diagnosed by the classifier with high specificity and sensitivity in both the original and validation cohorts. V-gene and J-gene trimming of TCR beta chains was associated with a missense DCLRE1C variant in a later genetic analysis, and the association was replicated in an independent cohort. A later genetic analysis reported fewer N-insertions in productive TCRs among donors in an Asian-associated ancestry cluster than the roughly 700-donor mean. The sequencing pipeline was judged likely to have produced a cluster of highly shared sequence variants as a technical artifact. Specific HLA alleles were associated with over 15,000 TCR beta sequences at a false discovery rate of 0.05 in a later analysis. Correlated functional status among segregating V segments might be attributable to linkage disequilibrium, but an unknown experimental factor could not be ruled out. A further reported finding was that TCR beta sequences accurately predicted the HLA-A and HLA-B alleles for most subjects in the first cohort. Assigning TCR associations to individual alleles was difficult when HLA alleles, especially DR and DQ, strongly co-occurred. The presence/absence analyses assumed that sequencing depth was roughly uniform across donors, and that assumption may not be true. In the study, some 160 TCR beta chains were listed as associated with cytomegalovirus.

The sequence links TRBV2 to TRBJ2-3; the central 7 bases match TRBD1. Sequencing used PBMCs. The source is a female donor in good health and CMV-seropositive. The CDR3 here reads CASKDRYSFSTDTQYF. The sequence in DNA is TGTGCCAGCAAGGACAGGTACTCCTTTTCCACAGATACGCAGTATTTT. Outside the CDR3, residues come from the reference TRBV2 and TRBJ2-3 proteins, so the full variable domain is: EPEVTQTPSHQVTQMGQEVILRCVPISNHLYFYWYRQILGQKVEFLVSFYNNEISEKSEIFDDQFSVERPDGSNFTLKIRSTKLEDSAMYFCASKDRYSFSTDTQYFGPGTRLTVL.